This T cell receptor (beta chain) originates from a study of blood T cell repertoires in COVID-19. Overall study: Some COVID-19 samples were acute and others convalescent; all came from the United States, Italy and Spain. PBMCs, B-cell-depleted T cells, or T cells provided the cDNA or gDNA that made up the material.

Authors' methods: Reference gene primer amplification in the assay estimated nucleated cell counts. The method was immunoSEQ multiplex PCR; TCRdb's version includes in-frame clones alone and lacks a portion of them. D and trimming were read from the DNA, whereas the V and J calls and clone size are those reported in that table. The sample lists 110,000 or so clones, 75% to 90% seen once, with less than 9.5% in the top ten. CDR3 size: 15 residues. In germline, CDR1 is SGDLS, CDR2 YYNGEE. V was clipped by 2 bases and J by 3 bases; unmatched bases: 6. Turning to this clone: Other DNA sequences in this specimen translate into the identical CDR3.

The rearrangement uses TRBV9 and TRBJ2-3, with 7 bases aligning to TRBD2. The sample consisted of peripheral blood. The sequence was collected from a human donor in a cohort sampled during active COVID-19. The CDR3 nucleotides are TGTGCCAGCAGCGTCGGAGCGGGACCGACAGATACGCAGTATTTT. Its protein product is CASSVGAGPTDTQYF. The whole variable domain, filled in from reference TRBV9 and TRBJ2-3, reads DSGVTQTPKHLITATGQRVTLRCSPRSGDLSVYWYQQSLDQGLQFLIQYYNGEERAKGNILERFSAQQFPDLHSELNLSSLELGDSALYFCASSVGAGPTDTQYFGPGTRLTVL.